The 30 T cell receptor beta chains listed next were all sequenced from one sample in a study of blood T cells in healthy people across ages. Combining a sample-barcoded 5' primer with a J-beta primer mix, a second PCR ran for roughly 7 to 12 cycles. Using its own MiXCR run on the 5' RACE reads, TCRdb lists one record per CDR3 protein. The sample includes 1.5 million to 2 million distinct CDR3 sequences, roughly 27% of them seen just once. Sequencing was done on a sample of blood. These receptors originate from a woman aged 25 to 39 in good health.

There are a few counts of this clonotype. The CDR3 spells CASSVDPGWANTGELFF. DNA for the CDR3: TGTGCCAGCAGCGTAGATCCAGGGTGGGCGAACACCGGGGAGCTGTTTTTT. The rearrangement links TRBV9 to TRBJ2-2, with D possibly being TRBD1 (5 bases). V lost 0 bases and J 0 bases, leaving 12 bases between the germline ends. CDR3 length: 17 amino acids. The V gene's germline CDR1 is SGDLS and CDR2 YYNGEE.

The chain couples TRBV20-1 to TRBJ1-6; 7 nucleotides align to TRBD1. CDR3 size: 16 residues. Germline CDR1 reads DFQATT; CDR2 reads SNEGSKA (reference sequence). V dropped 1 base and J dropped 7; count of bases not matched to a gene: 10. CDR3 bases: TGCAGTGCTAGAGCCGCCCCCCAGGGGGGGAATTCACCCCTCCACTTT. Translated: CSARAAPQGGNSPLHF.

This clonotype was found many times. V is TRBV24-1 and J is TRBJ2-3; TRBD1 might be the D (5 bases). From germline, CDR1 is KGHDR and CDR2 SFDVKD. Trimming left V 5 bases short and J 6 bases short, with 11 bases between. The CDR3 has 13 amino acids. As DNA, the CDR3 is TGTGCCACCAGTGTCCAGGGTAAGGATACGCAGTATTTT. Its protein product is CATSVQGKDTQYF.

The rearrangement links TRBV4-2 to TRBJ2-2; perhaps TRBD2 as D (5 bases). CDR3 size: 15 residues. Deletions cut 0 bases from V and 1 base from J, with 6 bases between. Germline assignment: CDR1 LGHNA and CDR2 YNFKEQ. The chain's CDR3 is CASSQDSENTGELFF. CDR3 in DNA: TGTGCCAGCAGCCAAGATAGCGAGAACACCGGGGAGCTGTTTTTT.

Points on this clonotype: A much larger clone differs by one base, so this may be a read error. This CDR3 is CVISESRPSTDTQYF. DNA for the CDR3: TGTGTCATCAGTGAGTCGCGGCCCAGCACAGATACGCAGTATTTT. The genes are TRBV10-3 and TRBJ2-3, with D hard to call. Germline V gene lookup returns CDR1 ENHRY and CDR2 SYGVKD. The CDR3 extends over 15 amino acids.

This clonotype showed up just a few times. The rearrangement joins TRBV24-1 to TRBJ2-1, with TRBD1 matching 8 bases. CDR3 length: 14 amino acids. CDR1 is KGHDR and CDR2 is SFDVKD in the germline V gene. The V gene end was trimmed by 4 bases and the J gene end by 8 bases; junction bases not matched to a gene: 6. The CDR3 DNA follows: TGTGCCACCAGTGACACGGACAGGGTCGATGAGCAGTTCTTC. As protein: CATSDTDRVDEQFF.

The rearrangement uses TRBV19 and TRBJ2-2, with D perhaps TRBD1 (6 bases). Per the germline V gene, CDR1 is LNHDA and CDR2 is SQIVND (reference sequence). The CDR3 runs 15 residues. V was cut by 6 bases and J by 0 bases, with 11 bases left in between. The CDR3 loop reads CASSVQGSNTGELFF. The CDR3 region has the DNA TGTGCCAGTAGCGTTCAGGGGTCGAACACCGGGGAGCTGTTTTTT.

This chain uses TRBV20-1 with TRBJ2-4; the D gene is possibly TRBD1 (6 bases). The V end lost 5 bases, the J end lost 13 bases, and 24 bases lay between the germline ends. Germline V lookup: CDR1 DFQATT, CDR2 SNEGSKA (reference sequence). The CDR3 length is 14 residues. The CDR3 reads CSAPPSTGSGEQYF. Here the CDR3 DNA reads TGCAGTGCTCCCCCGTCCACAGGGTCTGGTGAGCAGTACTTC.

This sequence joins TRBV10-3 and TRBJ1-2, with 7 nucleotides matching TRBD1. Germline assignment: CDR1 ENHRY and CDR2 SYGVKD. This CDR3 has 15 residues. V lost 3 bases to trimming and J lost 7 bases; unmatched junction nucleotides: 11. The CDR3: CAISEFADRAGGYTF. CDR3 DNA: TGTGCCATCAGTGAATTCGCCGACAGGGCGGGTGGCTACACCTTC.

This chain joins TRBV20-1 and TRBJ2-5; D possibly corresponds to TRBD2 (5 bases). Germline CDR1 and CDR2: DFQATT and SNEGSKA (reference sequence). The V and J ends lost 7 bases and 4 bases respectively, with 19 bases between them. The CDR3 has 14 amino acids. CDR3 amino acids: CSVVEGARLETQYF. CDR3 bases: TGCAGTGTTGTAGAGGGAGCCAGACTAGAGACCCAGTACTTC.

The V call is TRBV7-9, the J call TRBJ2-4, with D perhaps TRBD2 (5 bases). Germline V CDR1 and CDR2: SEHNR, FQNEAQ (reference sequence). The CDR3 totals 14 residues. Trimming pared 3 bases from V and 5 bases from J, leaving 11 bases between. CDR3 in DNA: TGTGCCAGCAGCTTCGGTAACGGGGAAAACATTCAGTACTTC. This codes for CASSFGNGENIQYF.

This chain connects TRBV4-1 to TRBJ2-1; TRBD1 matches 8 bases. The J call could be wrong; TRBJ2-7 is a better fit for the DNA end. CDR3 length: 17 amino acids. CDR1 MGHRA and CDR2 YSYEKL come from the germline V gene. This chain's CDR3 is CASSPKAGGSSYNEQYF. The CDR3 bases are TGCGCCAGCAGCCCCAAGGCAGGGGGCAGCTCCTACAATGAGCAGTACTTC.

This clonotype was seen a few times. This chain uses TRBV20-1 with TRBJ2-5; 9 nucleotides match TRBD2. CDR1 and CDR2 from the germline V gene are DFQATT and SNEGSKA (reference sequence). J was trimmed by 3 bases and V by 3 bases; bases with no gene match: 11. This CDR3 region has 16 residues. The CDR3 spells CSARASGGPDKETQYF. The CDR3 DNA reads TGCAGTGCTAGGGCCAGCGGGGGGCCAGACAAAGAGACCCAGTACTTC.

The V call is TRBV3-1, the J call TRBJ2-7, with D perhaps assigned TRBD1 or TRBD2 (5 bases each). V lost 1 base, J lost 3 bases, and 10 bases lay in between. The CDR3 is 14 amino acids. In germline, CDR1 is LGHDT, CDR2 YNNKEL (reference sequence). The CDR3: CASSQARDLYEQYF. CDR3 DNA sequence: TGTGCCAGCAGCCAAGCCAGGGACCTCTACGAGCAGTACTTC.

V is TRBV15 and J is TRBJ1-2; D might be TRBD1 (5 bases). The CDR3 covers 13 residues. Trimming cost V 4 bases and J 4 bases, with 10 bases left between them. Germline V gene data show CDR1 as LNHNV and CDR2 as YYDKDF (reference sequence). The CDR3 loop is CATSNQGLYGYTF. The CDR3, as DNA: TGTGCCACCAGCAACCAGGGTCTCTATGGCTACACCTTC.

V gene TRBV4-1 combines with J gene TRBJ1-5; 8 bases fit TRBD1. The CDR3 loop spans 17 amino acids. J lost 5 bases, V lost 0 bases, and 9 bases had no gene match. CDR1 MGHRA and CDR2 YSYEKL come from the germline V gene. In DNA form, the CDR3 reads TGCGCCAGCAGCCAAGATAACTCGGACAGGGCGGATCAGCCCCAGCATTTT. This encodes CASSQDNSDRADQPQHF.

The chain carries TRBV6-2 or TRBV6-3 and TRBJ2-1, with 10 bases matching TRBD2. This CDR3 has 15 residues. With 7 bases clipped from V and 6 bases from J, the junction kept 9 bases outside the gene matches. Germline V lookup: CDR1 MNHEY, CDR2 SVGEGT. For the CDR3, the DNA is TGTGCCAGCACCATAGCGGGGGGTTACATCAATGAGCAGTTCTTC. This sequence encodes CASTIAGGYINEQFF.

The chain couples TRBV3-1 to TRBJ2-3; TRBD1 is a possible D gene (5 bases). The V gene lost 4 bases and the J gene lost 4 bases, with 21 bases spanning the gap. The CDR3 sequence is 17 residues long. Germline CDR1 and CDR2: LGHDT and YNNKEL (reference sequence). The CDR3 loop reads CASSPTRLQVGPDTQYF. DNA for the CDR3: TGTGCCAGCAGCCCGACCCGTCTTCAAGTGGGGCCAGATACGCAGTATTTT.

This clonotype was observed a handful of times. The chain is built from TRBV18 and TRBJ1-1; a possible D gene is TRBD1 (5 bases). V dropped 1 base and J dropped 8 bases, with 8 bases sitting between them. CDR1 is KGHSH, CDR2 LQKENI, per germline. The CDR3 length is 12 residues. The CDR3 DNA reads TGTGCCAGCTCACCACGGGGGGTCGAAGCTTTCTTT. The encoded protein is CASSPRGVEAFF.

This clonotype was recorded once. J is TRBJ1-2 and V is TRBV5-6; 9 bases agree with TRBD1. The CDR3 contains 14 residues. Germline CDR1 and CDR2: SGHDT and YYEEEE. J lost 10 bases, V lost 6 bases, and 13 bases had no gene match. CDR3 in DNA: TGTGCCAGCACTCCCGGGACAGGGTTTTTTGACTACACCTTC. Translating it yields CASTPGTGFFDYTF.

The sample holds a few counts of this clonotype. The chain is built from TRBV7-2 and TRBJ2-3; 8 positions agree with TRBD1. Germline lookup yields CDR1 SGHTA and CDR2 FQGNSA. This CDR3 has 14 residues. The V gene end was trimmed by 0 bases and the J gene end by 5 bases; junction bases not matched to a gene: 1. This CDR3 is CASSLARGQDTQYF. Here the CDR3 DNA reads TGTGCCAGCAGCTTAGCCAGGGGGCAAGATACGCAGTATTTT.

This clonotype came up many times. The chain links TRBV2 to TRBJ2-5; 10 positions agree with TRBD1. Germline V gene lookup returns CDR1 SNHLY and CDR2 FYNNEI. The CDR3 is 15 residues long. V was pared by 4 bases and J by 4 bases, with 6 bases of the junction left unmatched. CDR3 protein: CASSAAWDRGETQYF. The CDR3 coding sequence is TGTGCCAGCAGTGCGGCTTGGGACAGGGGAGAGACCCAGTACTTC. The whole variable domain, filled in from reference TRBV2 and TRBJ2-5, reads EPEVTQTPSHQVTQMGQEVILRCVPISNHLYFYWYRQILGQKVEFLVSFYNNEISEKSEIFDDQFSVERPDGSNFTLKIRSTKLEDSAMYFCASSAAWDRGETQYFGPGTRLLVL.

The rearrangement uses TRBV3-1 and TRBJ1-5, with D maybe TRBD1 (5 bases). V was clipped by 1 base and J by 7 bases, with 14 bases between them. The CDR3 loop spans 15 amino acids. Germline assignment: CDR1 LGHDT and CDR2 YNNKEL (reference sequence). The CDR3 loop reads CASSQGFGRGQPQHF. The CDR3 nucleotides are TGTGCCAGCAGCCAAGGCTTCGGGAGGGGCCAGCCCCAGCATTTT.

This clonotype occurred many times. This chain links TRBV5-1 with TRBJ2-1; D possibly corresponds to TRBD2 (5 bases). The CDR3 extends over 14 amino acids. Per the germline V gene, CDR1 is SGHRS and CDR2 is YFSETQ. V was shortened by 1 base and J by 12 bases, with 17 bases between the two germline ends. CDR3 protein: CASSLTKEATRQFF. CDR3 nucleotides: TGCGCCAGCAGCTTGACCAAGGAGGCGACCCGGCAGTTCTTC.

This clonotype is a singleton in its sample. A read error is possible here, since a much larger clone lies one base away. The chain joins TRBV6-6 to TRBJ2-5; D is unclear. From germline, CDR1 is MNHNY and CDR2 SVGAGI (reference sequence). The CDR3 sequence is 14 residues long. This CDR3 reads CVSSYSIQEETQYF. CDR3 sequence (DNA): TGTGTCAGCAGTTACTCAATCCAGGAAGAGACCCAGTACTTC.

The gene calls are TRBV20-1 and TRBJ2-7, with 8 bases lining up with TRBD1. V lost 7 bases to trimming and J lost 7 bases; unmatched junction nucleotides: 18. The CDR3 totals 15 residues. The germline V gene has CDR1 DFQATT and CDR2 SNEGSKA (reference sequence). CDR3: CSVTPSRGPSPEQYF. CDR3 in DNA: TGCAGTGTAACTCCTAGCAGGGGGCCGTCGCCGGAGCAGTACTTC.

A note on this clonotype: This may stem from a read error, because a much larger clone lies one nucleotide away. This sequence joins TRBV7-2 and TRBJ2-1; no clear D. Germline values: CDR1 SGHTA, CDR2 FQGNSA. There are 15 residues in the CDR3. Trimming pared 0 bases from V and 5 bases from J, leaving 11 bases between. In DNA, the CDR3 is TGTGCCAGCAGCTTAGCAAGCCCAGTTCACAATGAGCAGTTCTTC. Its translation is CASSLASPVHNEQFF.

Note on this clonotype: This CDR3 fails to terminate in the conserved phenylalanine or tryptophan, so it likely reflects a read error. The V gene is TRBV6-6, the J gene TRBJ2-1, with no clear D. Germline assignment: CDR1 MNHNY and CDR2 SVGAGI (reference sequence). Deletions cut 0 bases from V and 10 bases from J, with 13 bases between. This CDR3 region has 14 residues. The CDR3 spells CASSYSMDNPEQFV. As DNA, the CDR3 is TGTGCCAGCAGTTACTCGATGGATAACCCGGAGCAGTTCGTC.

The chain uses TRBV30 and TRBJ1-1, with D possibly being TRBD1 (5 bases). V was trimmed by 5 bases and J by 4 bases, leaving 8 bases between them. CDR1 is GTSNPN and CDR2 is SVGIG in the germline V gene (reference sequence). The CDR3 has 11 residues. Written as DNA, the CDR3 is TGTGCCTGGGAGAGGGGCACTGAAGCTTTCTTT. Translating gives CAWERGTEAFF.

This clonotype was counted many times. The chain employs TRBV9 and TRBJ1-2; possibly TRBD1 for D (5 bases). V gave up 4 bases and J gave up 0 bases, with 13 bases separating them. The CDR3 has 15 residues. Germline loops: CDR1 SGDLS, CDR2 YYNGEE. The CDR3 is CASSPRDASNYGYTF. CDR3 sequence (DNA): TGTGCCAGCAGCCCCCGGGACGCCTCTAACTATGGCTACACCTTC.